A single TCR beta chain is shown here with its context. Its antigen is not known. The CDR3 is made up of 15 amino acids. Between the trimmed V and J ends, which lost 4 bases and 5 bases, there was a span of 14 bases. The V gene's germline CDR1 is MNHEY and CDR2 SMNVEV (reference sequence). These data come from a study of T cell responses to AZD1222 COVID-19 vaccine. Study-wide results and caveats: Unmutated variant regions are reportedly targeted by nearly half of spike-specific TCRs.

Clones were read by immunoSEQ multiplex PCR, and TCRdb kept only the in-frame ones, dropping some. The sample comprises approximately 71,000 clones, about 90% of which are singletons, and 7.5% to 9% rests with the top ten. The receptor comes from an adult in good health. V and J are TRBV27 and TRBJ2-2; D not certain. Specimen: peripheral blood, collected on day 0 of AZD1222 vaccination. The CDR3, as DNA: TGTGCCAGCAGTTCGCCGGCCAGATTAACCGGGGAGCTGTTTTTT. It specifies CASSSPARLTGELFF.